This T cell receptor beta chain was identified during a study of T cells in localized non-small cell lung cancer. Study-level points and caveats: Median around 56 top-100 tumor clones were shared with paired adjacent lung. Multi-region tumor sequencing was not done, so intratumor heterogeneity could not be excluded.

As to this clone: Antigen specificity is unknown.

This CDR3 has 14 amino acids. Germline V gene sequence: CDR1 SGHTA, CDR2 FQGNSA. V dropped 4 bases and J dropped 0 bases, with 9 bases sitting between them. This table comes from immunoSEQ multiplex PCR, and its TCRdb copy is limited to in-frame clones, with some not included. The sample lists 90,000 or so clones; roughly 87% were seen once. Source: peripheral blood, taken before any cancer treatment. This sequence was found in a man aged 35 to 69 with stage I squamous cell lung carcinoma. V is TRBV7-2 and J is TRBJ1-2; D is possibly TRBD1 (6 bases). The CDR3 DNA is TGTGCCAGCAGCTCGGACAGATCTAACTATGGCTACACCTTC. Amino acids: CASSSDRSNYGYTF.